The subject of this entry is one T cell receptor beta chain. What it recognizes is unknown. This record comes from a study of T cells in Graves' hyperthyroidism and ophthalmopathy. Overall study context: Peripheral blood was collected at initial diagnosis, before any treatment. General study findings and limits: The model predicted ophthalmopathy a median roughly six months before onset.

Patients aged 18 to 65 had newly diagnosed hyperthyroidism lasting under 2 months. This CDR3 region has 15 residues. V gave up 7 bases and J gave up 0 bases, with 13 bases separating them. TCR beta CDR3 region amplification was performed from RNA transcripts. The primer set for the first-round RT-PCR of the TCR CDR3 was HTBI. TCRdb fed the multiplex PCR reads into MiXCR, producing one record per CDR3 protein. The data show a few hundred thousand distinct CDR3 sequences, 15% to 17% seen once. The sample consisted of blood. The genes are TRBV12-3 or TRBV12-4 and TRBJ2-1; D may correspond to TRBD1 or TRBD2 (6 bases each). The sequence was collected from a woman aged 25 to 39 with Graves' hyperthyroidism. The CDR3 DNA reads TGTGCCAGCACACGGGGGCAAAGCTCCTACAATGAGCAGTTCTTC. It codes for CASTRGQSSYNEQFF.